These 29 T cell receptor beta chains share one sample of origin, sequenced in a study of cytomegalovirus exposure and HLA in healthy donors. The PCR employed 60 Vbeta primers together with 13 Jbeta primers. Sequencing was performed with immunoSEQ multiplex PCR; in TCRdb, only in-frame clones are kept and a portion is missing. The table records around 150,000 clones, about 80% of them present only once. The sequenced sample was PBMCs. These TCRs come from a man aged 18 to 35 in good health and CMV-seropositive.

This chain links TRBV12-5 with TRBJ2-1; D call uncertain. This CDR3 spans 11 amino acids. Trimming left V 6 bases short and J 4 bases short, with 4 bases between. CDR1 is LGHNT and CDR2 is FRNRAP in the germline V gene. CDR3 bases: TGTGCTAGTGGCCAATACAATGAGCAGTTCTTC. Protein product: CASGQYNEQFF.

CDR3 sequence: CAIRDRAGELFF. As DNA, the CDR3 is TGTGCCATCAGGGACAGGGCAGGGGAGCTGTTTTTT. This chain links TRBV10-3 with TRBJ2-2; 8 bases fit TRBD1. The J segment lost 8 bases and the V segment lost 6 bases, leaving 2 bases of the junction unmatched. Germline V CDR1 and CDR2: ENHRY, SYGVKD. This CDR3 has 12 amino acids.

This chain connects TRBV18 to TRBJ1-6, with D perhaps matching TRBD1 (6 bases). The germline CDR1 and CDR2 sequences are KGHSH and LQKENI. The CDR3 is 14 amino acids. The germline V and J ends were trimmed by 4 bases and 7 bases, with 11 bases remaining between them. The CDR3 loop is CASSHRDLNSPLHF. For the CDR3, the DNA is TGTGCCAGCTCACACAGGGATCTGAATTCACCCCTCCACTTT.

The gene calls are TRBV21-1 and TRBJ2-1; the D call in the table, TRBD2, was not verified against the DNA. TRBV21-1 is noted as a pseudogene. CDR3 length: 11 residues. CDR3 residues: CASPLYNEQFF. The CDR3 bases are TGTGCCAGTCCACTCTACAATGAGCAGTTCTTC.

The genes are TRBV27 and TRBJ2-3, with 11 bases identical to TRBD2. The CDR3 covers 16 residues. The J segment lost 2 bases and the V segment lost 5 bases, leaving 6 bases of the junction unmatched. The germline V gene encodes CDR1 MNHEY and CDR2 SMNVEV (reference sequence). CDR3 in amino acids: CASSRTSGSDTDTQYF. CDR3 DNA: TGTGCCAGCAGTAGGACTAGCGGGTCGGACACAGATACGCAGTATTTT.

This clone was seen once. The chain combines TRBV5-6 with TRBJ2-3; TRBD1 aligns across 8 bases. The CDR3 spans 16 residues. Germline V CDR1 and CDR2: SGHDT, YYEEEE. V shed 0 bases and J 2 bases; nucleotides not matched to a gene: 5. This chain's CDR3 is CASSLDHQGATDTQYF. The CDR3 nucleotides are TGTGCCAGCAGCTTGGATCATCAGGGGGCCACAGATACGCAGTATTTT.

The chain has TRBV7-9 and TRBJ1-1, with D possibly matching TRBD1 (5 bases). Per germline, CDR1 SEHNR and CDR2 FQNEAQ (reference sequence). The CDR3 covers 14 residues. V gave up 5 bases and J gave up 1 base, with 11 bases separating them. CDR3 nucleotides: TGTGCCAGCAGCAACCTCACAGGGAACACTGAAGCTTTCTTT. Amino acids: CASSNLTGNTEAFF.

The chain joins TRBV6-5 to TRBJ1-2; TRBD1 aligns across 11 bases. The V and J ends lost 1 base and 5 bases, in that order; junction bases with no gene match: 6. In germline, CDR1 is MNHEY, CDR2 SVGAGI. This CDR3 is built from 16 residues. As DNA, the CDR3 is TGTGCCAGCAGTTACTATCGGACAGGGGGCGTGTATGGCTACACCTTC. Amino acid sequence: CASSYYRTGGVYGYTF.

The sample holds one count of this clone. V gene TRBV2 combines with J gene TRBJ2-3; 8 bases align to TRBD2. V was clipped by 8 bases and J by 5 bases; unmatched bases: 15. Germline V gene data show CDR1 as SNHLY and CDR2 as FYNNEI. The CDR3 has 16 amino acids. This CDR3 reads CASVEQRGPGGDTQYF. The CDR3 coding sequence is TGTGCCAGCGTCGAACAGCGGGGGCCCGGGGGAGATACGCAGTATTTT.

The gene calls are TRBV9 and TRBJ1-1, with a tentative D call TRBD1 (6 bases). V shed 0 bases and J shed 2 bases, with 8 bases lying between them. This CDR3 contains 14 residues. The V gene's germline CDR1 is SGDLS and CDR2 YYNGEE. CDR3 protein: CASSVGRGNTEAFF. As DNA, the CDR3 is TGTGCCAGCAGCGTAGGCAGGGGCAACACTGAAGCTTTCTTT.

A remark on this clone: Other DNA variants within this sample encode the same CDR3. The CDR3 DNA follows: TGCGCCAGCAGCCAAGGACTAGCGCGTAGCACAGATACGCAGTATTTT. It codes for CASSQGLARSTDTQYF. The chain carries TRBV4-1 and TRBJ2-3; TRBD2 aligns across 8 bases. The V gene's germline CDR1 is MGHRA and CDR2 YSYEKL. The CDR3 has 16 residues. The V and J ends lost 1 base and 0 bases, in that order; junction bases with no gene match: 3.

The J gene is TRBJ1-6, the V gene TRBV2, with D perhaps matching TRBD1 (5 bases). The CDR3 runs 14 residues. CDR1 and CDR2 from the germline V gene are SNHLY and FYNNEI. V was pared by 6 bases and J by 9 bases, with 15 bases between. CDR3 DNA sequence: TGTGCCAGCAGGAATACAGGTTTTCGTTCACCCCTCCACTTT. Amino acid sequence: CASRNTGFRSPLHF.

The rearrangement links TRBV5-6 to TRBJ1-5, with 8 positions matching TRBD1. The CDR3 has 14 amino acids. Germline assignment: CDR1 SGHDT and CDR2 YYEEEE. The V and J ends lost 4 bases and 9 bases, in that order; junction bases with no gene match: 9. CDR3 sequence reads: CASSRYRGVGPQHF. The DNA for the CDR3 is TGTGCCAGCAGCCGCTACAGGGGGGTTGGGCCCCAGCATTTT.

This sequence joins TRBV9 and TRBJ1-4, with 7 bases matching TRBD1. CDR3 length: 15 amino acids. Germline CDR1 and CDR2: SGDLS and YYNGEE. The ends lost 3 bases at V and 5 bases at J; junction bases unmatched: 7. The CDR3 region is CASSAGKDRNEKLFF. CDR3 nucleotides: TGTGCCAGCAGCGCGGGAAAGGACAGGAATGAAAAACTGTTTTTT.

The rearrangement joins TRBV5-1 to TRBJ1-4, with D unclear. Trimming pared 4 bases from V and 0 bases from J, leaving 10 bases between. In germline, CDR1 is SGHRS, CDR2 YFSETQ. CDR3 size: 15 residues. Here the CDR3 reads CASSPSPATNEKLFF. The CDR3 bases are TGCGCCAGCAGCCCCAGTCCCGCAACTAATGAAAAACTGTTTTTT.

In this sample, this clone turned up once. The V and J genes are TRBV6-4 and TRBJ1-2, with D unclear. V lost 3 bases and J lost 0, with 8 bases in between. This CDR3 is 14 amino acids long. The germline gives CDR1 MRHNA, CDR2 SNTAGT. The CDR3: CASSEFGANYGYTF. DNA of the CDR3: TGTGCCAGCAGTGAGTTCGGAGCTAACTATGGCTACACCTTC.

J is TRBJ1-3 and V is TRBV18; no definite D call. V shed 6 bases and J shed 2 bases, with 17 bases lying between them. The CDR3 has 16 amino acids. From germline, CDR1 is KGHSH and CDR2 LQKENI. In DNA, the CDR3 is TGTGCCAGCTCCGGTGTGTCCGGAGGTACTGGAAACACCATATATTTT. It yields the protein CASSGVSGGTGNTIYF.

The rearrangement uses TRBV9 and TRBJ1-5; TRBD1 agrees at 9 bases. Trimming cost V 0 bases and J 2 bases; bases outside gene matches: 15. From germline, CDR1 is SGDLS and CDR2 YYNGEE. The CDR3 loop spans 20 amino acids. The CDR3 region has the DNA TGTGCCAGCAGCGTAGTAGACGGGCCCAGGACAGGGGTCTGCAATCAGCCCCAGCATTTT. Protein: CASSVVDGPRTGVCNQPQHF. Looking up the rest from reference TRBV9 and TRBJ1-5 gives the full variable domain: DSGVTQTPKHLITATGQRVTLRCSPRSGDLSVYWYQQSLDQGLQFLIQYYNGEERAKGNILERFSAQQFPDLHSELNLSSLELGDSALYFCASSVVDGPRTGVCNQPQHFGDGTRLSIL.

The chain joins TRBV15 to TRBJ2-7, with 7 bases identical to TRBD1. This CDR3 has 16 amino acids. Germline V gene sequence: CDR1 LNHNV, CDR2 YYDKDF (reference sequence). J lost 4 bases, V lost 2 bases, and 11 bases had no gene match. The CDR3 sequence is CATSRTGVGQTYEQYF. The CDR3 coding sequence is TGTGCCACCAGCAGAACGGGCGTGGGACAGACGTACGAGCAGTACTTC.

The chain employs TRBV11-2 and TRBJ1-5; no clear D gene. Germline CDR1 SGHAT, CDR2 FQNNGV. The germline V and J ends were trimmed by 1 base and 0 bases, with 7 bases remaining between them. CDR3 length equals 15 residues. The CDR3 here is CASSLGGISNQPQHF. CDR3 nucleotide sequence: TGTGCCAGCAGCTTAGGAGGCATTAGCAATCAGCCCCAGCATTTT.

The chain has TRBV19 and TRBJ1-5, with TRBD1 as a possible D gene (5 bases). Germline V gene sequence: CDR1 LNHDA, CDR2 SQIVND (reference sequence). Trimming took 9 bases from V and 4 from J, leaving 22 bases between them. CDR3 length: 16 residues. CDR3 sequence: CASHPGGATPNQPQHF. The CDR3 DNA follows: TGTGCCAGCCATCCTGGAGGGGCCACTCCTAATCAGCCCCAGCATTTT.

The V gene is TRBV7-9, the J gene TRBJ2-1; 9 bases fit TRBD1. Trimming took 5 bases from V and 5 from J; bases not matched to a gene: 7. Germline CDR1 is SEHNR and CDR2 is FQNEAQ (reference sequence). The CDR3 covers 15 residues. CDR3 bases: TGTGCCAGCAGCGGACGGGACAGGGTCAACAATGAGCAGTTCTTC. This gives the protein CASSGRDRVNNEQFF. The entire variable domain, with the rest obtained from reference TRBV7-9 and TRBJ2-1, is as follows: DTGVSQNPRHKITKRGQNVTFRCDPISEHNRLYWYRQTLGQGPEFLTYFQNEAQLEKSRLLSDRFSAERPKGSFSTLEIQRTEQGDSAMYLCASSGRDRVNNEQFFGPGTRLTVL.

For the CDR3, the DNA is TGTGCCAGCAGCATCAGGGGAAATGAGCAGTTCTTC. Its protein product is CASSIRGNEQFF. The V call is TRBV6-5, the J call TRBJ2-1; TRBD1 might be the D (6 bases). The ends were cut back, 6 bases at V and 7 bases at J, with 10 bases in the middle. Looked up from germline, CDR1 is MNHEY and CDR2 is SVGAGI. The CDR3 extends over 12 amino acids.

This clone was seen once. This same CDR3 is encoded by further DNA sequences in the sample. This chain joins TRBV10-3 and TRBJ1-1; tentatively, D is TRBD1 (6 bases). The CDR3 runs 14 residues. With 2 bases removed from V and 2 bases from J, the gap between germline ends came to 9 bases. In germline, CDR1 is ENHRY, CDR2 SYGVKD. The CDR3 reads CAISEGQLNTEAFF. CDR3 in DNA: TGTGCCATCAGTGAGGGACAGCTTAACACTGAAGCTTTCTTT.

The gene calls are TRBV19 and TRBJ1-1; D possibly corresponds to TRBD1 (5 bases). This CDR3 has 15 residues. V shed 2 bases and J shed 1 base, with 11 bases lying between them. Germline assignment: CDR1 LNHDA and CDR2 SQIVND (reference sequence). The CDR3 DNA reads as TGTGCCAGTAGTATATGGCGGGACGGGAACACTGAAGCTTTCTTT. Its translation: CASSIWRDGNTEAFF.

Note on this clone: The junction and the germline gene differ at one end; a read error may be behind it. The chain couples TRBV7-9 to TRBJ2-7, with 9 nucleotides matching TRBD1. This CDR3 has 16 amino acids. Germline V gene data show CDR1 as SEHNR and CDR2 as FQNEAQ (reference sequence). CDR3 nucleotides: TGTTCCAGCAGCCGAACTACAGGGGGCTACTCCTACGAGCAGTACTTC. It codes for CSSSRTTGGYSYEQYF.

This rearrangement joins TRBV7-6 to TRBJ2-7; D possibly corresponds to TRBD2 (5 bases). Germline V gene data show CDR1 as SGHVS and CDR2 as FNYEAQ. V was cut by 5 bases and J by 6 bases, with 20 bases left in between. The CDR3 length is 15 residues. CDR3 bases: TGTGCCAGCAGCCCTTCTCGGGTGGGAGCTACCGAGCAGTACTTC. It yields the protein CASSPSRVGATEQYF.

The chain combines TRBV19 with TRBJ1-5, with D tentatively TRBD1 (6 bases). The CDR3 extends over 13 amino acids. V lost 7 bases to trimming and J lost 7 bases, with 14 bases between them. Germline V gives CDR1 LNHDA, CDR2 SQIVND (reference sequence). CDR3 loop: CASNNRDVQPQHF. For the CDR3, the DNA is TGTGCCAGTAACAACAGGGATGTCCAGCCCCAGCATTTT.

The chain uses TRBV7-2 and TRBJ2-3; 12 bases fit TRBD2. The CDR3 sequence is 18 residues long. V lost 4 bases to trimming and J lost 3 bases; unmatched junction nucleotides: 11. The germline V gene has CDR1 SGHTA and CDR2 FQGNSA. The CDR3 region has the DNA TGTGCCAGCAGCTCACGGACTAGCGGGGCGTATGCTACAGATACGCAGTATTTT. Translation: CASSSRTSGAYATDTQYF.